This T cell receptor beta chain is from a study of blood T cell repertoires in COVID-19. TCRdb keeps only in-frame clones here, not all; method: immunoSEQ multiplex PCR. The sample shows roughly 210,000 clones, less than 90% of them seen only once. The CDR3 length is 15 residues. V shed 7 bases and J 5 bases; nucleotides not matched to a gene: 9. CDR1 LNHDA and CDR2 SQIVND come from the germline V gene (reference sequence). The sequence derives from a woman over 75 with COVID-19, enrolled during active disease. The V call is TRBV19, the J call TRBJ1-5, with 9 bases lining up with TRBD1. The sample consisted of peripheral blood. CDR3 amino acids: CASKLATGGHQPQHF. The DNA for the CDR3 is TGTGCCAGTAAACTTGCGACAGGGGGTCATCAGCCCCAGCATTTT.